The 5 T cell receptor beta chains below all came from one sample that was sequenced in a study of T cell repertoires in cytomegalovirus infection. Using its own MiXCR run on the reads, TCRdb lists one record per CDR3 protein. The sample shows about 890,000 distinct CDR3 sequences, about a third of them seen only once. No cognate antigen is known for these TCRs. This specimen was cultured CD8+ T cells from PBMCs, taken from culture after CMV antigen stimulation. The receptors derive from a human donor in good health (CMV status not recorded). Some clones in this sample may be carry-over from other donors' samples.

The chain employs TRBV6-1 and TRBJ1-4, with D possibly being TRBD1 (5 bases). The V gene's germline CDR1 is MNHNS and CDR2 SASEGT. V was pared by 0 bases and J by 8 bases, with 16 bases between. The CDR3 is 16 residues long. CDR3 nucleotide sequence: TGTGCCAGCAGTGAAGCCTCCTGGCCACGGGGCGAAAAACTGTTTTTT. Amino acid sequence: CASSEASWPRGEKLFF.

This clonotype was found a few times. The CDR3 coding sequence is TGTGCCAGCAGCCCCCCGGGGAGGGGACCGTACAATGAGCAGTTCTTC. This sequence encodes CASSPPGRGPYNEQFF. The chain recombines TRBV7-9 with TRBJ2-1, with 7 nucleotides matching TRBD2. CDR1 and CDR2 from the germline V gene are SEHNR and FQNEAQ (reference sequence). Trimming cost V 5 bases and J 4 bases; bases outside gene matches: 11. The CDR3 spans 16 residues.

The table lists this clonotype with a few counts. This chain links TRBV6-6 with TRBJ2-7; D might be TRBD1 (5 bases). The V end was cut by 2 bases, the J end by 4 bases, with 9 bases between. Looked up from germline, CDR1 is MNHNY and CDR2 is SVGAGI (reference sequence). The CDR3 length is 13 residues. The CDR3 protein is CASSYLDKYEQYF. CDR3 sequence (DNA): TGTGCCAGCAGTTACCTGGACAAGTACGAGCAGTACTTC.

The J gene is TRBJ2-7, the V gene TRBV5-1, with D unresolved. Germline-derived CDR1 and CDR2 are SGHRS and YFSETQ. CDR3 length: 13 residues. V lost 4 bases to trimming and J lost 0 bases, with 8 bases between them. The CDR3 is CASSGQRSYEQYF. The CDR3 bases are TGCGCCAGCAGCGGGCAGCGCTCCTACGAGCAGTACTTC.

DNA for the CDR3: TGTGCCAGCAGTCCATCCCCGGGGGCCGACGAGCAGTACGTC. Its translation: CASSPSPGADEQYV. The chain couples TRBV6-2 or TRBV6-3 to TRBJ2-7, with D possibly being TRBD1 or TRBD2 (6 bases each). This CDR3 is 14 amino acids long. Trimming took off 5 bases at V and 5 bases at J, with 16 bases between the two ends. The germline V gene has CDR1 MNHEY and CDR2 SVGEGT.